A single sample is the source of the 9 T cell receptor beta chains below, sequenced in a study of CD8+CD57+ T cells in acquired aplastic anemia. Genomic DNA served as template for TCR beta VDJ and CDR3 profiling. TCRdb passed the reads through MiXCR, listing each CDR3 protein once. This sample has around 180,000 distinct CDR3 sequences, with under 75% found just once. The sequencing input was sorted CD4+, CD8+, or CD8+CD57+ T cells (not recorded which) from PBMCs. These receptors all stem from a human donor in good health.

The chain employs TRBV29-1 and TRBJ1-1, with D maybe TRBD1 (5 bases). The CDR3 is 14 residues long. Deletions cut 3 bases from V and 1 base from J, with 12 bases between. The V gene's germline CDR1 is SQVTM and CDR2 ANQGSEA. This chain's CDR3 is CSVDLQGRNTEAFF. CDR3 nucleotide sequence: TGCAGCGTTGACTTGCAGGGAAGGAACACTGAAGCTTTCTTT.

The sample holds a few counts of this clonotype. V gene TRBV19 combines with J gene TRBJ1-5, with D perhaps matching TRBD1 (6 bases). V lost 1 base and J lost 5, with 12 bases in between. Germline V lookup: CDR1 LNHDA, CDR2 SQIVND (reference sequence). CDR3 length: 15 residues. Here the CDR3 reads CASSIGGLRDQPQHF. CDR3 coding DNA: TGTGCCAGTAGTATAGGGGGGCTGAGGGATCAGCCCCAGCATTTT.

The chain joins TRBV20-1 to TRBJ2-3, with 14 nucleotides matching TRBD2. This CDR3 spans 15 amino acids. CDR1 is DFQATT and CDR2 is SNEGSKA in the germline V gene (reference sequence). The V gene end was trimmed by 6 bases and the J gene end by 7 bases; junction bases not matched to a gene: 9. The CDR3 coding sequence is TGCAGTGCCAGACTAGCGGGGGGGTCCCAGAATACGCAGTATTTT. It is translated as CSARLAGGSQNTQYF.

This clonotype was picked up a small number of times. This chain uses TRBV7-6 with TRBJ2-1; D gene uncertain. The CDR3 spans 15 residues. In germline, CDR1 is SGHVS, CDR2 FNYEAQ. V dropped 1 base and J dropped 10 bases, with 17 bases sitting between them. For the CDR3, the DNA is TGTGCCAGCAGCTTAGGAACGAGCCGTATGGGAGAGCAGTTCTTC. It specifies CASSLGTSRMGEQFF.

The chain is built from TRBV19 and TRBJ1-4, with D hard to call. The CDR3 spans 13 residues. In germline, CDR1 is LNHDA, CDR2 SQIVND (reference sequence). V was clipped by 4 bases and J by 10 bases, with 13 bases between them. The CDR3 here is CASSTLLHRKLFF. The CDR3 nucleotides are TGTGCCAGTAGTACCCTACTTCACCGAAAACTGTTTTTT.

The chain links TRBV2 to TRBJ2-7; no clear D. CDR3 length equals 13 residues. Germline CDR1 is SNHLY and CDR2 is FYNNEI. The V end lost 4 bases, the J end lost 7 bases, and 14 bases lay between the germline ends. The CDR3 region has the DNA TGTGCCAGCAGTGCCAACTTTGCCCAAGAGCAGTACTTC. Encoded protein: CASSANFAQEQYF.

This chain uses TRBV13 with TRBJ2-7; D is perhaps TRBD2 (5 bases). The CDR3 has 13 residues. V lost 6 bases and J 0 bases, leaving 9 bases between the germline ends. Per germline, CDR1 PRHDT and CDR2 FYEKMQ (reference sequence). CDR3 coding DNA: TGTGCCAGCAGTCAGCGGAACTCCTACGAGCAGTACTTC. It is translated as CASSQRNSYEQYF.

J is TRBJ2-6 and V is TRBV7-6, with D tentatively TRBD2 (5 bases). Trimming cost V 4 bases and J 1 base, with 17 bases left between them. CDR1 and CDR2 from the germline V gene are SGHVS and FNYEAQ. The length of the CDR3 is 18 residues. The CDR3 loop is CASSSHPGSSSGANVLTF. CDR3 nucleotide sequence: TGTGCCAGCAGCTCCCACCCGGGATCTTCGTCTGGGGCCAACGTCCTGACTTTC.

The chain combines TRBV15 with TRBJ2-5; 7 bases line up with TRBD1. Germline CDR1 reads LNHNV; CDR2 reads YYDKDF (reference sequence). Losses at the gene ends were 5 bases for V and 1 base for J; bases not matched to a gene: 4. The CDR3 has 14 residues. Written as DNA, the CDR3 is TGTGCCACCAGCCCCGACAGGGTCCAAGAGACCCAGTACTTC. Translation: CATSPDRVQETQYF.